The entry below gives a single T cell receptor (beta chain) sequence along with its context. The data were obtained in a study of T cells in tuberculosis. Study-level findings and limits: The stringent gate may have excluded weak CD1B-GMM tetramer binders.

The CDR3 runs to 12 residues. Per germline, CDR1 MDHEN and CDR2 SYDVKM. Trimming left V 2 bases short and J 4 bases short, with 5 bases between. Sequencing used immunoSEQ multiplex PCR; TCRdb keeps in-frame clones, though not all of them. The profile covers 70,000 to 95,000 clones, with around 90% appearing a single time and about 1.9% taken by the ten largest. Cells were sorted from thawed PBMC rested overnight and stained with GMM-loaded CD1B tetramer, viability dye and anti-CD3. The lipid loaded on the CD1B tetramers was C32 glucose monomycolate from Rhodococcus equi. Before cryopreservation, the sorted PBMC lost their CD14-expressing monocytes.

Sequenced: CD1b-GMM tetramer-negative cells sorted from PBMCs. J is TRBJ1-1 and V is TRBV28, with D hard to call. This sequence was found in an adult woman with latent tuberculosis. CDR3 in DNA: TGTGCCAGCAGTTTAGGGCTCACTGAAGCTTTCTTT. Translating it yields CASSLGLTEAFF.